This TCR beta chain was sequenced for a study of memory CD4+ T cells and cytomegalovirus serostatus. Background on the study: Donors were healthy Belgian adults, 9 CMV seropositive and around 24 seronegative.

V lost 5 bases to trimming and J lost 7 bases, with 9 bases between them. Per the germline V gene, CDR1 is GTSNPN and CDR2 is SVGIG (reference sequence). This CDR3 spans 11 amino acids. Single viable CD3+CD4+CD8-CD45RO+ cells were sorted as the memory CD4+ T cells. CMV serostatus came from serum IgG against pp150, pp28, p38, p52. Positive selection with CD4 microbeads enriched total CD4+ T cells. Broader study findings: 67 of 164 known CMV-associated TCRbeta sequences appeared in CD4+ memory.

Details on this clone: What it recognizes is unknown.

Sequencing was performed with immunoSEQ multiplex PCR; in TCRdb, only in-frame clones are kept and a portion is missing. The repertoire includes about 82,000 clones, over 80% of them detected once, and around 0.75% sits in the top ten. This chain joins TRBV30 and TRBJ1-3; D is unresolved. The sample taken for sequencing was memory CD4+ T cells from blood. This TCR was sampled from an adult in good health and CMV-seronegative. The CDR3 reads CAWHTENTIYF. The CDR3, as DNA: TGTGCCTGGCATACGGAGAACACCATATATTTT.